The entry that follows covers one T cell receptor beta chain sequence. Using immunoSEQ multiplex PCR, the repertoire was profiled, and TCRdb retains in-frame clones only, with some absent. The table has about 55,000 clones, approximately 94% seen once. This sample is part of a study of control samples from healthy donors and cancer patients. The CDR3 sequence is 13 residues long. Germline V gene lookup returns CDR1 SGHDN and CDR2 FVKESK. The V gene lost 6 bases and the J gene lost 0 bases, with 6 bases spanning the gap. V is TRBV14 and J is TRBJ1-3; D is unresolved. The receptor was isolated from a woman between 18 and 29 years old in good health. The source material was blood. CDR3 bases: TGTGCCAGCAGTCCTCCCTCTGGAAACACCATATATTTT. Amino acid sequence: CASSPPSGNTIYF.